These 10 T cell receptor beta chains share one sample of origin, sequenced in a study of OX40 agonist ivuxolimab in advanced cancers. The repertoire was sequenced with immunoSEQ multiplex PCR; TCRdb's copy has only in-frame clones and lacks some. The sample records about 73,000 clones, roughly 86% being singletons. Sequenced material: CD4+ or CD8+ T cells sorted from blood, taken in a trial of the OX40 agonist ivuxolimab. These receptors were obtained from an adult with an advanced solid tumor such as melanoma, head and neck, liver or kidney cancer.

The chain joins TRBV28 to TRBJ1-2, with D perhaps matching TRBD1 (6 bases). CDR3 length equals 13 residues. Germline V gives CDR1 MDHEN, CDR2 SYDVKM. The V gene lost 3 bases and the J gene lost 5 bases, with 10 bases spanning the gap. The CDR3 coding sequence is TGTGCCAGCAGTTTGGGGACACGGTATGGCTACACCTTC. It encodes CASSLGTRYGYTF.

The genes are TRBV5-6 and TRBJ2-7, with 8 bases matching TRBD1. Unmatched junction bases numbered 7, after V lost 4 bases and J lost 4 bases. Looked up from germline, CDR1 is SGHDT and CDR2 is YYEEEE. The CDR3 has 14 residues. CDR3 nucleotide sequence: TGTGCCAGCAGCCGAGGACAGGGTTTTTACGAGCAGTACTTC. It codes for CASSRGQGFYEQYF.

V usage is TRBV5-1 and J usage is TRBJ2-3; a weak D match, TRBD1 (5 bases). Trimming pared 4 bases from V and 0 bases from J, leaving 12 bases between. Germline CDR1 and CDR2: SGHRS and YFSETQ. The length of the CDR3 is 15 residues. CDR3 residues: CASSPLTASTDTQYF. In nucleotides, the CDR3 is TGCGCCAGCAGCCCCCTGACAGCTAGCACAGATACGCAGTATTTT.

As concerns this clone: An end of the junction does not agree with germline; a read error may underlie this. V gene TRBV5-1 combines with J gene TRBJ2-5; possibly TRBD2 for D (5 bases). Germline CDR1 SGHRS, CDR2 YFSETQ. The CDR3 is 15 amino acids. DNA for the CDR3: TGCGCCAGCAACTTGGCCATCCCCGGGGAAGAGACCCAGTACTTC. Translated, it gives CASNLAIPGEETQYF.

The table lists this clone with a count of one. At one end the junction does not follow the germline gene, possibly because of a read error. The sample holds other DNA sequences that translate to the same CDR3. The CDR3 loop reads CSVDSTQAWGTQYF. CDR3 coding DNA: TGCAGTGTTGATAGTACCCAGGCGTGGGGTACGCAGTATTTT. The J gene is TRBJ2-3, the V gene TRBV29-1; D not certain. CDR1 SQVTM and CDR2 ANQGSEA come from the germline V gene. The CDR3 has 14 amino acids.

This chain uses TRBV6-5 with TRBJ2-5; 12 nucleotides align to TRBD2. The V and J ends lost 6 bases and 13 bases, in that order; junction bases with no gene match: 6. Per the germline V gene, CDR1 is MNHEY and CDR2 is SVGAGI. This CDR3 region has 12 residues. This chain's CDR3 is CASSSGLAGTYF. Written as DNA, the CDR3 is TGTGCCAGCAGCTCCGGACTAGCGGGGACGTACTTC.

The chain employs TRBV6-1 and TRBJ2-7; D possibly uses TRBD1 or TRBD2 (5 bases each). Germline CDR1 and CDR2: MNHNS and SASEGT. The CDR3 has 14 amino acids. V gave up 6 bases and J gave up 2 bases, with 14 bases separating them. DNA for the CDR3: TGTGCCAGCAGGGGACGCGAGATGGCCTACGAGCAGTACTTC. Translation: CASRGREMAYEQYF.

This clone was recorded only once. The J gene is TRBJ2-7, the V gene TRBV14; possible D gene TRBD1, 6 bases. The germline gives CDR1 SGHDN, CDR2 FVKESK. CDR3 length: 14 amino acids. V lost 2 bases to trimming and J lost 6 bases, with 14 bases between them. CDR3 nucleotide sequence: TGTGCCAGCAGCCAAAGGACAGTTCGTCCCGAGCAGTACTTC. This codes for CASSQRTVRPEQYF.

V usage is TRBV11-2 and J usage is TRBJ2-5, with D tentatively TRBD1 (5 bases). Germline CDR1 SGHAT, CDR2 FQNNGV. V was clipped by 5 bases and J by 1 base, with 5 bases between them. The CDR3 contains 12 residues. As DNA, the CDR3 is TGTGCCAGCAGCGGGGCCCAAGAGACCCAGTACTTC. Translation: CASSGAQETQYF.

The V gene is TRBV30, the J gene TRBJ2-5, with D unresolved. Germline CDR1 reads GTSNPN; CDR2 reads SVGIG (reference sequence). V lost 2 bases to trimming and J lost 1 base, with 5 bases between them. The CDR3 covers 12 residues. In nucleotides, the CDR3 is TGTGCCTGGAGTTGGAGCCAAGAGACCCAGTACTTC. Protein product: CAWSWSQETQYF.